The rows below give T cell receptor beta chains drawn from one sample of a study of T cell repertoires in cytomegalovirus infection. What these receptors recognize is not known. TCRdb reprocessed the reads via MiXCR and lists one record per CDR3 protein. The sample lists 570,000 or so distinct CDR3 sequences, almost 40% seen once, with more than 40% in the top ten. Sequences were derived from cultured PBMCs, sampled from culture after CMV antigen stimulation. The source of these receptors is a human donor in good health (CMV status not recorded). Some clones in this sample may be carry-over from other donors' samples. Both conserved end residues are part of each CDR3. The order of the fields is J gene, D gene, clone size, V gene, CDR3 DNA, CDR3 protein. The D gene is left open where the match is weak. Clone size appears in some rows only: once, few, many, or a class for an expanded clone.

j_call: TRBJ1-1; d_call: -; clone_size: -; v_call: TRBV19; cdr3_nt: TGTGCCAGTAGTATGCGACTGATCACTGAAGCTTTCTTT; cdr3_aa: CASSMRLITEAFF
j_call: TRBJ2-7; d_call: -; clone_size: -; v_call: TRBV27; cdr3_nt: TGTGCCAGCAGTTCCGGGCCGCGAACCTACGAGCAGTACTTC; cdr3_aa: CASSSGPRTYEQYF
j_call: TRBJ1-1; d_call: TRBD1; clone_size: once; v_call: TRBV10-3; cdr3_nt: TGTGCCTCAACCGGGACAGTTAGCACTGAAGCTTTCTTT; cdr3_aa: CASTGTVSTEAFF
j_call: TRBJ2-7; d_call: -; clone_size: -; v_call: TRBV2; cdr3_nt: TGTGCCAGCAGTTTTTACCTATCTTACGAGCAGTACTTC; cdr3_aa: CASSFYLSYEQYF
j_call: TRBJ2-7; d_call: TRBD2; clone_size: -; v_call: TRBV2; cdr3_nt: TGTGCCAGCAGTATGGACGGGGGGGAGCAGTACTTC; cdr3_aa: CASSMDGGEQYF
j_call: TRBJ2-7; d_call: TRBD2; clone_size: -; v_call: TRBV4-3; cdr3_nt: TGCGCCAGCAGCCAAGGACTAGCGGGAGGGCGAGGCTACGAGCAGTACTTC; cdr3_aa: CASSQGLAGGRGYEQYF
j_call: TRBJ2-7; d_call: TRBD1; clone_size: once; v_call: TRBV7-6; cdr3_nt: TGTGCCAGCAGCTTAGGGGGGGCGGGACAGGGTATGGGCGAGCAGTACTTC; cdr3_aa: CASSLGGAGQGMGEQYF
j_call: TRBJ2-2; d_call: -; clone_size: -; v_call: TRBV6-2/TRBV6-3; cdr3_nt: TGTGCCAGCCTTCAGATGAACACCGGGGAGCTGTTTTTT; cdr3_aa: CASLQMNTGELFF
j_call: TRBJ1-2; d_call: TRBD1; clone_size: few; v_call: TRBV28; cdr3_nt: TGTGCCAGCAGTTTACCCGGGGACAGGGGGTTTCTCTATGGCTACACCTTC; cdr3_aa: CASSLPGDRGFLYGYTF
j_call: TRBJ2-7; d_call: TRBD2; clone_size: -; v_call: TRBV7-4; cdr3_nt: TGTGCCAGCAGCCCCATTACTAGCGGGGGTATCTACGAGCAGTACTTC; cdr3_aa: CASSPITSGGIYEQYF
j_call: TRBJ1-5; d_call: -; clone_size: -; v_call: TRBV19; cdr3_nt: TGTGCCAGTAGTATCCCTCATCCAATACAGCCCCAGCATTTT; cdr3_aa: CASSIPHPIQPQHF
j_call: TRBJ2-7; d_call: -; clone_size: few; v_call: TRBV20-1; cdr3_nt: TGCAGTGCTAGACAAGATGTAACGGGGGAGTCCTACGAGCAGTACTTC; cdr3_aa: CSARQDVTGESYEQYF
j_call: TRBJ2-7; d_call: TRBD2; clone_size: few; v_call: TRBV7-2; cdr3_nt: TGTGCCAGCAGCCCCGCGGGACTAGCGGGAGGATCCTCCTACGAGCAGTACTTC; cdr3_aa: CASSPAGLAGGSSYEQYF
j_call: TRBJ2-1; d_call: -; clone_size: -; v_call: TRBV20-1; cdr3_nt: TGCAGTGCTAGAGATCCCAGAAAGGGCTCGAATGAGCAGTTCTTC; cdr3_aa: CSARDPRKGSNEQFF
j_call: TRBJ1-5; d_call: -; clone_size: once; v_call: TRBV19; cdr3_nt: TGTGCCAGTAGTGGGTCGACAGGACGTCAGCCCCAGCATTTT; cdr3_aa: CASSGSTGRQPQHF
j_call: TRBJ1-3; d_call: -; clone_size: -; v_call: TRBV5-6; cdr3_nt: TGTGCCAGCAGCCCCGGTTGGGGCTACTCTGGAAACACCATATATTTT; cdr3_aa: CASSPGWGYSGNTIYF